This T cell receptor beta chain was identified in a study of cytomegalovirus exposure and HLA in healthy donors. Study-level points and caveats: In a later analysis, V- and J-gene trimming of beta chains associated with a DCLRE1C missense variant, replicated independently.

This clone came up a few times. The antigen remains undetermined. The V end was cut by 0 bases, the J end by 0 bases, with 15 bases between. Germline CDR1 is SGHTA and CDR2 is FQGTGA. The CDR3 has 17 amino acids. With 60 Vbeta and 13 Jbeta primers, the PCR was carried out. The data were produced by immunoSEQ multiplex PCR, yet TCRdb's version contains in-frame clones alone and is incomplete. Of approximately 130,000 clones listed, around 85% are singletons. This TCR was recovered from a woman in her twenties or thirties in good health and CMV-seropositive. The chain is built from TRBV7-3 and TRBJ2-7, with no clear D. The sequenced sample consisted of PBMCs. The CDR3 DNA reads as TGTGCCAGCAGCTTAACCGGTCCCAGCGCGAGCTCCTACGAGCAGTACTTC. It translates to CASSLTGPSASSYEQYF.